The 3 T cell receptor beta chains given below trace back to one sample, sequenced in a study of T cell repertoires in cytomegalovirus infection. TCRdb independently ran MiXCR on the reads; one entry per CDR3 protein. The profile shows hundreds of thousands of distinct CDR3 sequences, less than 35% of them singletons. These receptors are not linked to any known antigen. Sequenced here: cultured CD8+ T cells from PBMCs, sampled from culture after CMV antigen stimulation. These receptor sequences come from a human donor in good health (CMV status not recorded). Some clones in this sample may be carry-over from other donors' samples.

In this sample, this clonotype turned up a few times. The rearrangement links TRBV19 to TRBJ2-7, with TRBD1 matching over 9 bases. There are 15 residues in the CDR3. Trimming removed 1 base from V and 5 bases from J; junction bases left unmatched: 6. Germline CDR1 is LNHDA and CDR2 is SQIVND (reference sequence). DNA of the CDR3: TGTGCCAGTAGTATAGTCCGGGACAGGGTCAACGAGCAGTACTTC. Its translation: CASSIVRDRVNEQYF.

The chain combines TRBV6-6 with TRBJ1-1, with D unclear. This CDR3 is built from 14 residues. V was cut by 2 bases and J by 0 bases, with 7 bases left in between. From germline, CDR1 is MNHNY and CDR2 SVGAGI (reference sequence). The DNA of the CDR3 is TGTGCCAGCAGTTACCTGGCCCTGAACACTGAAGCTTTCTTT. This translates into CASSYLALNTEAFF.

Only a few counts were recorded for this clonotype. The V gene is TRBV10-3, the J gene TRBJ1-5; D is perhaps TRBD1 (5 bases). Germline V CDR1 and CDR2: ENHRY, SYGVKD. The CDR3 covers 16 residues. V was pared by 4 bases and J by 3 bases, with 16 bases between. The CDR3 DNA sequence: TGTGCCATCAGTGCCACTGGGTGGGGGACCAATCAGCCCCAGCATTTT. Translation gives CAISATGWGTNQPQHF.